This T cell receptor (beta chain) appears in the sequencing data of a study of T cells in Graves' hyperthyroidism and ophthalmopathy. Study results and caveats: The model anticipated ophthalmopathy a median approximately 6.5 months pre-onset.

The investigators amplified TCR beta CDR3 regions from RNA transcripts. First-round RT-PCR targeting the TCR CDR3 was performed with the HTBI primer set. TCRdb re-called the multiplex PCR reads with MiXCR, one entry per CDR3 protein. The sample lists about 540,000 distinct CDR3 sequences; under 60% were seen once. Unmatched junction bases numbered 5, after V lost 3 bases and J lost 7 bases. Per the germline V gene, CDR1 is DFQATT and CDR2 is SNEGSKA (reference sequence). CDR3 length equals 12 residues. To note about this clonotype: The antigen is unknown.

The receptor's source is a woman aged 18-29 years with Graves' hyperthyroidism. The sequencing sample was made of peripheral blood or thyroid tissue (not recorded which). The gene calls are TRBV20-1 and TRBJ1-2; TRBD1 matches 7 bases. DNA for the CDR3: TGCAGTGCTAGCGACAGGGTGGGTGGCTACACCTTC. It codes for CSASDRVGGYTF.